This is a list of T cell receptor beta chains from one sample in a study of T-cell reconstitution after alpha-beta-depleted transplantation in children. One entry per CDR3 protein results from TCRdb running MiXCR on the PCR reads. Here the sample spans approximately 230,000 distinct CDR3 sequences, roughly 24% being singletons. The sample consisted of PBMCs, taken before TCRalphabeta/CD19-depleted stem cell transplant. All receptors derive from a girl aged 2 to 9 with Fanconi anemia, due to receive a stem cell transplant. Both conserved end residues are part of each CDR3. Each record gives: CDR3 DNA, CDR3 protein, J gene, clone size, D gene, CDR3 length, V gene. The D gene is left open where the match is weak. Rows may omit the clone size; those that give it use once, few, many or a size class.

TGTGCCAGCAGTTTAGTTTCGGGCCCGTACAATGAGCAGTTCTTC CASSLVSGPYNEQFF TRBJ2-1 many - 15 TRBV12-3/TRBV12-4
TGTGCCAGCTCACCTTTCGACAGTTTAACCTCTGGGGCCAACGTCCTGACTTTC CASSPFDSLTSGANVLTF TRBJ2-6 - - 18 TRBV18
TGTGCCAGCAGGGACGGGGGGGCTCACAATGAGCAGTTCTTC CASRDGGAHNEQFF TRBJ2-1 - TRBD2 14 TRBV6-1
TGTGCCAGCAGCTTTACAGGGATCACAGATACGCAGTATTTT CASSFTGITDTQYF TRBJ2-3 - - 14 TRBV7-6
TGTGCCAGCAGCTTAGCGCTCAGAGATACGCAGTATTTT CASSLALRDTQYF TRBJ2-3 many - 13 TRBV7-6
TGCAGTGCTGGGCCTTTCCGCGGGGGGTCCCGCACAGATACGCAGTATTTT CSAGPFRGGSRTDTQYF TRBJ2-3 - TRBD2 17 TRBV20-1
TGTGCCAGCATCCCAAAAGGGGAGCTGTTTTTT CASIPKGELFF TRBJ2-2 - - 11 TRBV7-9
TGTGCCAGCAGCGACGTAAAAACAGGGGGCCTAGAGACCCAGTACTTC CASSDVKTGGLETQYF TRBJ2-5 - TRBD1 16 TRBV6-1
TGTGCCAGTAGTATGGGATATGAGCAGTTCTTC CASSMGYEQFF TRBJ2-1 - - 11 TRBV19
TGTGCCAGCAGCGTGGTAGCGGGGAAACACAATGAGCAGTTCTTC CASSVVAGKHNEQFF TRBJ2-1 few TRBD2 15 TRBV9
TGTGCCAGTGGACTTACACCCGGGGGGTACAATGAGCAGTTCTTC CASGLTPGGYNEQFF TRBJ2-1 few TRBD2 15 TRBV19
TGCAGTGCTAGGACTAGCGGCCTTCACTCCTACAATGAGCAGTTCTTC CSARTSGLHSYNEQFF TRBJ2-1 - TRBD2 16 TRBV20-1
TGTGCCAGCAGCCATTGGACTAGCGGACCCGGCTACGAGCAGTACTTC CASSHWTSGPGYEQYF TRBJ2-7 few TRBD2 16 TRBV7-9
TGTGCCAGCGCTACTGGACAGGGACACGAGCAGTACTTC CASATGQGHEQYF TRBJ2-7 many TRBD1 13 TRBV7-3
TGTGCCAGCAGTTTTGCATCCTACGAGCAGTACTTC CASSFASYEQYF TRBJ2-7 - - 12 TRBV28
TGCAGTGCGAGAGACCTGGACAGGGACTACTACGAGCAGTACTTC CSARDLDRDYYEQYF TRBJ2-7 many - 15 TRBV20-1
TGCAGTGCTAGAAGACAGGGGATGCTTAACTATGGCTACACCTTC CSARRQGMLNYGYTF TRBJ1-2 few TRBD1 15 TRBV20-1
TGCGCCAGCAGCTTGGATTATGGGGATCCGGGGACCGGGGAGCTGTTTTTT CASSLDYGDPGTGELFF TRBJ2-2 many - 17 TRBV5-1
TGTGCCAGCAGTTACCGACAACGGGACACCGGGGAGCTGTTTTTT CASSYRQRDTGELFF TRBJ2-2 - - 15 TRBV6-5
TGTGCCAGCAGTTTCATGACTAGCGGGAGGGCAGATACGCAGTATTTT CASSFMTSGRADTQYF TRBJ2-3 few TRBD2 16 TRBV28
TGTGCCAGCAGTTTTTTTTTTTACGAGCAGTACTTC CASSFFFYEQYF TRBJ2-7 many - 12 TRBV28
TGTGCCAGCTTAGGCCGTCACCCGAACACTGAAGCTTTCTTT CASLGRHPNTEAFF TRBJ1-1 many - 14 TRBV6-5
TGTGCCAGCAGCCAGGACAGGGATGCCACAGATACGCAGTATTTT CASSQDRDATDTQYF TRBJ2-3 few TRBD1 15 TRBV27
TGTGCCACCAGCCAAGATGGACTAGCGGGGGTCACAGATACGCAGTATTTT CATSQDGLAGVTDTQYF TRBJ2-3 few TRBD2 17 TRBV3-1
TGTGCCAGCAGTTTGTCCTCGGGACACCTAAACACCGGGGAGCTGTTTTTT CASSLSSGHLNTGELFF TRBJ2-2 - - 17 TRBV28